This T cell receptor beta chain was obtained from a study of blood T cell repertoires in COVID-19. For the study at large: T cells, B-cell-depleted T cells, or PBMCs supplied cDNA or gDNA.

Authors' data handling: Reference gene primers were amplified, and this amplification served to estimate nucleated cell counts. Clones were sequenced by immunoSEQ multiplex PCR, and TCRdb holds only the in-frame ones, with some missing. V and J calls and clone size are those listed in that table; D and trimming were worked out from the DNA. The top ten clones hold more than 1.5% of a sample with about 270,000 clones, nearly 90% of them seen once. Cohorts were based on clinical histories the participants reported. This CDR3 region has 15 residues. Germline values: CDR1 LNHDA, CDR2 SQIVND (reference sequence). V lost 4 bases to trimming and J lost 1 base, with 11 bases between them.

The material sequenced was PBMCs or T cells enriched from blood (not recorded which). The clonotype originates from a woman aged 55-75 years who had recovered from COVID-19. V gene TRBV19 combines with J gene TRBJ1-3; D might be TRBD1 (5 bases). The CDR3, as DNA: TGTGCCAGTAGTACCGGGGGTCCATCTGGAAACACCATATATTTT. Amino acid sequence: CASSTGGPSGNTIYF.